This TCR beta chain was recovered during a study of T cell repertoires in cytomegalovirus infection. There are a few counts of this clonotype. Its specificity is not known. TCRdb used MiXCR to reprocess the reads, holding one entry per CDR3 protein. The profile shows under 150,000 distinct CDR3 sequences, 20% to 30% of them singletons. Study-level points and caveats: CMV-specific TCR beta clonotypes restricted by HLA-C were the ones dominating the ex vivo response.

Looked up from germline, CDR1 is SGHRS and CDR2 is YFSETQ. This CDR3 is built from 18 residues. V shed 6 bases, J shed 0 bases, and the junction held 11 bases outside the gene matches. The J gene is TRBJ2-1, the V gene TRBV5-1; TRBD2 aligns across 11 bases. This sequence was found in a human donor in good health (CMV status not recorded). Some clones in this sample may be carry-over from other donors' samples. Specimen: PBMCs, sequenced either directly or after in vitro stimulation (not recorded which). CDR3 in DNA: TGCGCCAGCAATCGCCTAGCGGGAGGAGTCGACTCCTACAATGAGCAGTTCTTC. It encodes CASNRLAGGVDSYNEQFF.